The clone carrying this T cell receptor (beta chain) appeared many times. V trimming: 5 bases; J trimming: 6 bases; junction bases outside the gene matches: 6. CDR3 length: 14 residues. Germline CDR1 reads SGHAT; CDR2 reads FQNNGV. The data were taken from a study of Graves' ophthalmopathy and Graves' hyperthyroidism. The authors amplified TCR beta CDR3 regions, and they did so from RNA transcripts for repertoire sequencing. First-round RT-PCR employed HTBI primers, with a second-round multiplex PCR after it. One entry per CDR3 protein results from TCRdb running MiXCR on the multiplex PCR reads. This table has about 400,000 distinct CDR3 sequences, more than 20% appearing once. Newly diagnosed hyperthyroidism donors, aged 18 to 65, duration under 2 months.

This clonotype originated in a woman aged 18-30 years with stable Graves' hyperthyroidism. V gene TRBV11-2 combines with J gene TRBJ1-2; the match to TRBD1 covers 10 bases. Sequenced material: peripheral blood. CDR3 DNA: TGTGCCAGCAGCCCCGGGACAGGGGTACATGGCTACACCTTC. It codes for CASSPGTGVHGYTF.